Listed here are 20 T cell receptor beta chains from one sample, sequenced in a study of technical replicates of blood from a handful of donors. The assay was immunoSEQ multiplex PCR, and TCRdb's table has in-frame clones only and misses some. In the table there are approximately 94,000 clones, 90% to 96% of which are singletons. The sequencing input was T cells isolated from PBMCs. These receptors came from a human donor in good health.

Concerning this clone itself: The junction departs from the called germline gene at one end, perhaps through a read error. The chain is built from TRBV4-2 and TRBJ1-4; perhaps TRBD1 as D (5 bases). The CDR3 length is 12 residues. Per the germline V gene, CDR1 is LGHNA and CDR2 is YNFKEQ. CDR3: CASSTGRDFLIF. In nucleotides, the CDR3 is TGTGCCAGCAGCACAGGCAGGGATTTCCTTATTTTT.

The chain employs TRBV6-5 and TRBJ1-4; D is unresolved. The germline gives CDR1 MNHEY, CDR2 SVGAGI. This CDR3 is 13 amino acids long. Between the trimmed V and J ends, which lost 6 bases and 8 bases, there was a span of 13 bases. DNA for the CDR3: TGTGCCAGCAGCCGAACCCACGGGGAAAAACTGTTTTTT. This sequence encodes CASSRTHGEKLFF.

The count of this clone is one. The gene calls are TRBV9 and TRBJ1-4; 10 bases fit TRBD1. The CDR3 contains 14 residues. Germline assignment: CDR1 SGDLS and CDR2 YYNGEE. The J segment lost 6 bases and the V segment lost 4 bases, leaving 3 bases of the junction unmatched. The CDR3, as DNA: TGTGCCAGCAGCATAGGGACAGGGGATGAAAAACTGTTTTTT. It yields the protein CASSIGTGDEKLFF.

This clone was found once. V and J are TRBV4-2 and TRBJ1-4, with 8 nucleotides matching TRBD1. J gave up 8 bases and V 4 bases, and 3 bases lay outside the gene matches. The CDR3 consists of 13 residues. CDR1 LGHNA and CDR2 YNFKEQ come from the germline V gene. The CDR3 nucleotides are TGTGCCAGCAGCCGTCACAGGGGGGAAAAACTGTTTTTT. Residues: CASSRHRGEKLFF.

V and J are TRBV18 and TRBJ2-1; 9 nucleotides agree with TRBD2. The CDR3 totals 18 residues. The V and J ends lost 0 bases and 0 bases, in that order; junction bases with no gene match: 6. Germline assignment: CDR1 KGHSH and CDR2 LQKENI. CDR3 sequence (DNA): TGTGCCAGCTCACCACCGGGACTAGCCGACTCCTCCTACAATGAGCAGTTCTTC. Translated: CASSPPGLADSSYNEQFF.

The V call is TRBV4-1, the J call TRBJ1-5, with TRBD1 matching 9 bases. V trimming: 5 bases; J trimming: 2 bases; junction bases outside the gene matches: 4. The CDR3 runs 15 residues. Germline lookup yields CDR1 MGHRA and CDR2 YSYEKL. The CDR3 DNA reads TGCGCCAGCAGCACCCGGGACAGGGGCAATCAGCCCCAGCATTTT. Amino acids: CASSTRDRGNQPQHF.

The V and J genes are TRBV6-6 and TRBJ2-7, with 8 nucleotides matching TRBD1. Losses at the gene ends were 3 bases for V and 3 bases for J; bases not matched to a gene: 7. The CDR3 is 15 amino acids. CDR1 MNHNY and CDR2 SVGAGI come from the germline V gene (reference sequence). The CDR3 sequence is CASSYVPGQGYEQYF. The CDR3, as DNA: TGTGCCAGCAGTTATGTCCCAGGACAGGGCTACGAGCAGTACTTC.

The rearrangement joins TRBV9 to TRBJ2-2; tentative D call: TRBD2 (6 bases). The CDR3 loop spans 16 amino acids. Germline assignment: CDR1 SGDLS and CDR2 YYNGEE. V lost 4 bases to trimming and J lost 1 base, with 14 bases between them. The CDR3 DNA sequence: TGTGCCAGCAGCTCACCTTGGCGGGGGAACACCGGGGAGCTGTTTTTT. Its protein product is CASSSPWRGNTGELFF.

V gene TRBV29-1 combines with J gene TRBJ2-7; 11 nucleotides match TRBD2. This CDR3 region has 14 residues. Germline CDR1 is SQVTM and CDR2 is ANQGSEA. The V segment lost 4 bases and the J segment 3 bases; nucleotides outside the gene matches: 5. Written as DNA, the CDR3 is TGCAGCGTTGTTGATCTAGCGGGAGGCTACGAGCAGTACTTC. This gives the protein CSVVDLAGGYEQYF.

The chain has TRBV27 and TRBJ2-7; 8 nucleotides agree with TRBD2. The CDR3 length is 16 residues. Germline V gene data show CDR1 as MNHEY and CDR2 as SMNVEV (reference sequence). The trim removed 5 bases at V and 3 bases at J, leaving 12 bases unmatched. The CDR3 spells CASSMLGTRVYYEQYF. CDR3 nucleotide sequence: TGTGCCAGCAGTATGCTCGGGACTAGGGTATACTACGAGCAGTACTTC.

V gene TRBV4-1 combines with J gene TRBJ2-1, with a possible D match to TRBD1 (6 bases). Germline CDR1 is MGHRA and CDR2 is YSYEKL. This CDR3 is 14 amino acids long. Deletions cut 1 base from V and 4 bases from J, with 8 bases between. DNA for the CDR3: TGCGCCAGCAGCCAAGGGACAGAGTACAATGAGCAGTTCTTC. Translation gives CASSQGTEYNEQFF.

This chain links TRBV7-8 with TRBJ1-1; maybe TRBD1 (5 bases). Between the trimmed V and J ends, which lost 0 bases and 5 bases, there was a span of 13 bases. Germline V gene data show CDR1 as SGHVS and CDR2 as FQNEAQ. The CDR3 runs 15 residues. The CDR3 bases are TGTGCCAGCAGCTTAGCGGCGACAGCAAGAACTGAAGCTTTCTTT. Encoded protein: CASSLAATARTEAFF.

V usage is TRBV7-2 and J usage is TRBJ1-1; no firm D call. Trimming took off 3 bases at V and 2 bases at J, with 13 bases between the two ends. CDR3 size: 15 residues. CDR1 SGHTA and CDR2 FQGNSA come from the germline V gene. The CDR3 DNA reads TGTGCCAGCAGCTTTAGCGTCCGGGGAAACACTGAAGCTTTCTTT. It codes for CASSFSVRGNTEAFF.

The gene calls are TRBV7-2 and TRBJ2-1; unclear D gene. The V and J ends lost 5 bases and 4 bases respectively, with 6 bases between them. CDR1 is SGHTA and CDR2 is FQGNSA in the germline V gene. The length of the CDR3 is 12 residues. The CDR3 reads CASSLSYNEQFF. The CDR3 DNA is TGTGCCAGCAGCCTCTCGTACAATGAGCAGTTCTTC.

The rearrangement joins TRBV27 to TRBJ2-5; the D gene is possibly TRBD2 (6 bases). CDR3 length: 15 amino acids. Deletions cut 3 bases from V and 0 bases from J, with 11 bases between. CDR1 is MNHEY, CDR2 SMNVEV, per germline (reference sequence). The CDR3 bases are TGTGCCAGCAGTTTCATCTGGGGGGACCAAGAGACCCAGTACTTC. Its translation: CASSFIWGDQETQYF.

V and J are TRBV13 and TRBJ2-5; weak D call: TRBD2 (6 bases). Trimming stripped 2 bases from V and 9 bases from J, with 16 bases between. CDR1 is PRHDT and CDR2 is FYEKMQ in the germline V gene (reference sequence). CDR3 length: 14 amino acids. Here the CDR3 reads CASSLFGLPGAQYF. CDR3 nucleotides: TGTGCCAGCAGCTTATTCGGACTCCCGGGAGCCCAGTACTTC.

The chain recombines TRBV10-3 with TRBJ1-1; D is perhaps TRBD1 (6 bases). V was shortened by 1 base and J by 1 base, with 10 bases between the two germline ends. CDR1 is ENHRY and CDR2 is SYGVKD in the germline V gene. The CDR3 is made up of 15 amino acids. The CDR3 sequence: CAISEYGGANTEAFF. CDR3 nucleotide sequence: TGTGCCATCAGTGAGTATGGGGGGGCGAACACTGAAGCTTTCTTT.

The chain employs TRBV2 and TRBJ2-1; perhaps TRBD1 as D (6 bases). The CDR3 extends over 14 amino acids. CDR1 is SNHLY, CDR2 FYNNEI, per germline. V shed 7 bases and J shed 9 bases, with 19 bases lying between them. CDR3 DNA: TGTGCCAGCACCCCAGGGGACCCGTTGGGTGAGCAGTTCTTC. This gives the protein CASTPGDPLGEQFF.

V is TRBV5-4 and J is TRBJ2-1, with D possibly being TRBD2 (7 bases). The V end was cut by 5 bases, the J end by 6 bases, with 21 bases between. CDR3 length: 16 residues. Germline loops: CDR1 SGHNT, CDR2 YYREEE (reference sequence). CDR3 in amino acids: CASSLVLAVGANEQFF. The CDR3 nucleotides read TGTGCCAGCAGTCTAGTCCTAGCGGTGGGGGCCAATGAGCAGTTCTTC.

The chain uses TRBV28 and TRBJ1-2; no clear D gene. V lost 4 bases and J lost 4, with 16 bases in between. The germline V gene encodes CDR1 MDHEN and CDR2 SYDVKM. The CDR3 is 15 amino acids. The chain's CDR3 is CASSSPGDSGYGYTF. CDR3 in DNA: TGTGCCAGCAGTTCCCCCGGGGATTCGGGCTATGGCTACACCTTC.